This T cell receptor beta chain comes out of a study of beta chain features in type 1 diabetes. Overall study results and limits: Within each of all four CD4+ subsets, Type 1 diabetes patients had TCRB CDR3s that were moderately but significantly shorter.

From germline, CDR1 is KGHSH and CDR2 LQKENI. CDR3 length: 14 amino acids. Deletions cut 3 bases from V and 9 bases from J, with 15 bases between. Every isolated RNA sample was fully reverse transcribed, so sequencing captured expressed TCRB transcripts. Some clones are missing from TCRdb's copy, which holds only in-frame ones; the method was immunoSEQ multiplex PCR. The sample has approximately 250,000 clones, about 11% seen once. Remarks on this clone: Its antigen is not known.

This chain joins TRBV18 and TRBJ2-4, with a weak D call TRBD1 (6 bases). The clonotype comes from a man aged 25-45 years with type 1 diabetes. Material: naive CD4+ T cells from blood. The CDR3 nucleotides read TGTGCCAGCTCACCGAGACAGGCCGTAGGCATTCAGTACTTC. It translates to CASSPRQAVGIQYF.